A selection of T cell receptor beta chains follows, all from one sample in a study of T cells after yellow fever vaccination. One entry per CDR3 protein results from TCRdb running MiXCR on the 5' RACE reads. The sample has 340,000 or so distinct CDR3 sequences; 12% are singletons. The sequencing here drew on CD4+ T cells sorted from PBMCs, taken 15 days after the yellow fever booster vaccination. These receptors all come from a man between 18 and 29 years old who received the YFV17D yellow fever vaccine. CDR3s include the opening cysteine and the closing phenylalanine or tryptophan. A D gene is named only where the DNA matches it firmly. The listing skips clone size in some rows; elsewhere it reads once, few, many or a size class.

clone_size,j_call,v_call,d_call,cdr3_nt,cdr3_aa
NA,TRBJ2-2,TRBV19,TRBD1,TGTGACAGTAGTATTTGGGGACAGGGTTCCGGGGAGCTGTTTTTT,CDSSIWGQGSGELFF
NA,TRBJ2-5,TRBV10-3,TRBD1,TGTGCCATCAGCAGGGACAGGGGACAAGAGACCCAGTACTTC,CAISRDRGQETQYF
few,TRBJ2-2,TRBV28,TRBD1,TGTGCCAGCAGAAGGAGGACAGGGAGCACCGGGGAGCTGTTTTTT,CASRRRTGSTGELFF
NA,TRBJ2-5,TRBV7-2,NA,TGTGCCAGCAGCTTATTCGGCGGGGGCAGGGAGACCCAGTACTTC,CASSLFGGGRETQYF
many,TRBJ1-2,TRBV24-1,NA,TGTGCAACTTCGGTGGACAACTATGGCTACACCTTC,CATSVDNYGYTF
NA,TRBJ1-4,TRBV12-3/TRBV12-4,TRBD1,TGTGCCAGCAGGACAGGGAGTGGTAATGAAAAACTGTTTTTT,CASRTGSGNEKLFF
NA,TRBJ1-1,TRBV2,NA,TGTGCCAGCAGGGAAAGTAGACGAGCTTTCTTT,CASRESRRAFF
few,TRBJ2-5,TRBV5-4,NA,TGTGCCAGCAGCTTGGTTCGGGGATACCAAGAGACCCAGTACTTC,CASSLVRGYQETQYF
NA,TRBJ1-3,TRBV3-1,NA,TGTGCCAGCAGCCTTGCGCCGGGGGACACCATATATTTT,CASSLAPGDTIYF
few,TRBJ2-3,TRBV20-1,NA,TGCAGTGCTATAGGGGGGGGACCCAACACAGATACGCAGTATTTT,CSAIGGGPNTDTQYF
NA,TRBJ1-5,TRBV7-6,TRBD1,TGTGCCAGCAGCCCCCGGACAGGTAATCGTCAGCCCCAGCATTTT,CASSPRTGNRQPQHF
NA,TRBJ2-3,TRBV5-1,TRBD2,TGCGCCAGTAGCGGGGGAGAGGGCACAGATACGCAGTATTTT,CASSGGEGTDTQYF
few,TRBJ2-3,TRBV20-1,TRBD2,TGCAGTGCTAGTGGGGATTTAGCGGGGAACACAGATACGCAGTATTTT,CSASGDLAGNTDTQYF
NA,TRBJ2-7,TRBV6-5,TRBD1,TGTGCCAGCAGTAAACGGACAGGGACCTACGAGCAGTACTTC,CASSKRTGTYEQYF
NA,TRBJ2-5,TRBV2,NA,TGTGCCAGCAGTGAATCCGGGGGCCAAGAGACCCAGTACTTC,CASSESGGQETQYF
few,TRBJ1-2,TRBV5-1,NA,TGCGCCAGCAGCAAGACAGACGGTGGCTACACCTTC,CASSKTDGGYTF
NA,TRBJ2-2,TRBV6-2/TRBV6-3,NA,TGTGCCAGCTCGGAGGACACCGGGGAGCTGTTTTTT,CASSEDTGELFF
many,TRBJ2-3,TRBV7-3,TRBD2,TGTGCCAGCAGCTTGGGAACGACTAGCGGGGCAGCTGTGCAGTATTTT,CASSLGTTSGAAVQYF
many,TRBJ1-2,TRBV29-1,TRBD1,TGCAGCGTAGACAGGGATTCAAGAGGCTACACCTTC,CSVDRDSRGYTF
few,TRBJ1-1,TRBV18,NA,TGTGCCAGCTCACCAAACACTGAAGCTTTCTTT,CASSPNTEAFF
few,TRBJ1-1,TRBV6-2/TRBV6-3,NA,TGTGCCAGCTCCGAGTGGAAACCGGGGTCCACTGAAGCTTTCTTT,CASSEWKPGSTEAFF
NA,TRBJ1-5,TRBV4-1,NA,TGCGCCAGCAGCCAAGATTTAACGGGGCCTCGGAGCAATCAGCCCCAGCATTTT,CASSQDLTGPRSNQPQHF
NA,TRBJ2-5,TRBV6-5,NA,TGTGCCAGCAGTTTTAAGTACCAAGAGACCCAGTACTTC,CASSFKYQETQYF
NA,TRBJ1-4,TRBV6-5,NA,TGTGCCAGCAGTTACATCGGCGGCTTCCTTGGGGCAACTAATGAAAAACTGTTTTTT,CASSYIGGFLGATNEKLFF
NA,TRBJ2-3,TRBV7-2,TRBD2,TGTGCCAGCAGCTTAGTCGGGACTAATCCGGCCTATACGCAGTATTTT,CASSLVGTNPAYTQYF
few,TRBJ2-3,TRBV9,TRBD2,TGTGCCAGCAGCGTCCTAGCGGGGGCTCGCACAGATACGCAGTATTTT,CASSVLAGARTDTQYF
NA,TRBJ2-7,TRBV20-1,TRBD2,TGCAGTGCTAGGGGACTAGCGGGGATATACGAGCAGTACTTC,CSARGLAGIYEQYF
NA,TRBJ2-1,TRBV6-5,NA,TGTGCCAGCAGATGGGAACAGGCAACCTACAATGAGCAGTTCTTC,CASRWEQATYNEQFF
NA,TRBJ1-2,TRBV30,TRBD1,TGTGCCTGCTTCGGGACAGGGGCGTTCTATGGCTACACCTTC,CACFGTGAFYGYTF
NA,TRBJ2-5,TRBV5-1,TRBD2,TGCGCCAGCGGGGGGGACCGGTTGATGTCCCAGTACTTC,CASGGDRLMSQYF
many,TRBJ1-2,TRBV29-1,TRBD1,TGCAGCGTTGAAGGGCCAGGGGGAGCCTACACCTTC,CSVEGPGGAYTF
few,TRBJ2-1,TRBV11-2,NA,TGTGCCAGCAGAAGAGAGGGCAATGAGCAGTTCTTC,CASRREGNEQFF
NA,TRBJ2-6,TRBV12-3/TRBV12-4,NA,TGTGCCAGCACTCCCCGGAGGAGCCAGGGGTTTTCAGCTGGGGCCAACGTCCTGACTTTC,CASTPRRSQGFSAGANVLTF
few,TRBJ2-5,TRBV7-9,TRBD2,TGTGCCAGCAGCTTGACGGGCAGACGGGGGACTAGCGGGGAGCAAGAGACCCAGTACTTC,CASSLTGRRGTSGEQETQYF
many,TRBJ2-5,TRBV12-3/TRBV12-4,NA,TGTGCCAGCAGATTAGGGCAGGGGGAGACCCAGTACTTC,CASRLGQGETQYF
few,TRBJ2-1,TRBV11-1,NA,TGTGCCAGCAGCTTTATAAGGGGTCAGACCTACAATGAGCAGTTCTTC,CASSFIRGQTYNEQFF
NA,TRBJ2-1,TRBV23-1,NA,TGCGCCAGCAGTCTCGCCGGGATAAGGTGTGAGCAGTTCTTC,CASSLAGIRCEQFF
NA,TRBJ1-2,TRBV12-3/TRBV12-4,NA,TGTGCCAGCAGTTTGGCTCGTTATGGCTACACCTTC,CASSLARYGYTF
NA,TRBJ2-1,TRBV6-2/TRBV6-3,NA,TGTGCCAGCAGTTACTCGATCTGGAATGAGCAGTTCTTC,CASSYSIWNEQFF
NA,TRBJ1-3,TRBV6-6,NA,TGTGCCAGCAGTTACTCGACCCTAGGGGTCTCTGGAAACACCATATATTTT,CASSYSTLGVSGNTIYF
NA,TRBJ1-6,TRBV7-9,NA,TGTGCCAGCAGCTTAGCCAGGAGCTCCTATAATTCACCCCTCCACTTT,CASSLARSSYNSPLHF